This T cell receptor beta chain was captured in a study of T cell repertoires in aging, cancer and after chemotherapy (dated by TCRdb to about 2019). With respect to the entire study: The donors fell into six age groups ranging from 30 or younger to 70 or older, and each group had at least three individuals. The cohort comprised around 220 cancer patients, more than 90 with hematological and fewer than 140 with solid cancers, plus 95 healthy donors as a reference group. Paired pre- and post-chemotherapy samples in the hematological group came from chronic lymphocytic leukemia patients treated with fludarabine- or bendamustine-based regimens. To examine immunoaging and T cell reconstitution after chemotherapy, the study profiled TCR beta repertoires in peripheral blood from healthy donors and cancer patients. Several million TCR reads were contained in the full dataset. Findings and caveats that apply to the study as a whole: Significantly lower blood TCR diversity and higher clonality were observed in untreated patients with hematological or solid cancers than in age-matched healthy donors. In both cancer cohorts, the median generation probability rose over the chemotherapy interval, which suggests that the repertoire was reconstituted through rebound thymic output. The authors noted that the repertoire data do not allow conclusions about immunological memory after chemotherapy. Lymphoid organ infiltration was present in the hematological cancer patients, and this infiltration may itself impair thymic emigration or the expansion of peripheral T cells. In healthy donors, the decline in TCR diversity with age was mainly explained by loss of richness, whereas in cancer patients loss of evenness was also found to contribute.

This clonotype is medium-sized (0.01 to 0.1%) in its sample. Its cognate antigen has yet to be identified. Base qualities are not at hand, and no much larger clone is one base apart. V is cut by 8 bases and J by 5 bases, and the space between the germline ends is 9 bases. Measured from the cysteine to the phenylalanine, the CDR3 is 10 residues long. Just the 30-base CDR3 DNA is kept, in frame starting at base 1. CDR1 SQVTM and CDR2 ANQGSEA were looked up in the germline V gene. Using a mixed TRB-A/B primer pool, multiplex touch-down PCR amplified rearranged TRB sequences covering the V, D and J segments. Illumina adapters and sample indices were attached to the amplicons in two consecutive PCR reactions using Phusion HS II polymerase. Amplicons were gel-purified using the NucleoSpin Gel and PCR Clean-up kit and were subsequently checked with Qubit and an Agilent 2100 Bioanalyzer. Libraries were sequenced on an Illumina MiSeq using 600-cycle, single-indexed, paired-end runs. The study's own analysis went as follows. MiXCR versions 2.12 and 3.0.5 were used to process the TRB sequences. A clone was defined as each unique CDR3 nucleotide sequence, and only productive sequences supported by at least two reads were kept. Repertoire metrics included Shannon diversity, evenness, clonality (one minus evenness), and alpha-parameterized diversity profiles from alpha 0 to 5. Generation probabilities of clones in paired pre- and post-chemotherapy samples were computed with the IGoR algorithm. TCRdb reran the public reads through fastp at Q25 and MiXCR, keeping productive beta chains. CDR3 protein sequences are deduplicated, and each keeps its most common genes and DNA. The V and J calls were determined by TCRdb, not by the authors. This sample lists around 6,400 distinct CDR3 sequences; 21% were detected once. The biggest ten clones account for just over 2.5% of the sample.

Genomic DNA extracted from peripheral blood, rather than sorted cells or RNA, was used as the source for amplification of TCR beta rearrangements. Recombination connected TRBV29-1 to TRBJ1-1, with a tentative D gene TRBD1 over 5 matching bases. This clonotype originated in a human donor with a blood cancer. Sequenced: blood. The CDR3 sequence is CSSQVTEAFF. The DNA sequence is given as TGCAGCTCACAGGTGACTGAAGCTTTCTTT.